The text below deals with one T cell receptor (beta chain). Researchers amplified the TCR beta CDR3 regions from RNA transcripts. HTBI primers were the set used in a first-round RT-PCR of the TCR CDR3. TCRdb redid the calling of the multiplex PCR reads with MiXCR, one entry per CDR3 protein. This sample has around 200,000 distinct CDR3 sequences; approximately 16% occur once, and the top ten carry around two fifths. Germline CDR1 is DFQATT and CDR2 is SNEGSKA (reference sequence). The junction had 10 bases not matched to a gene; V was cut back by 0 bases and J by 4 bases. The CDR3 sequence is 16 residues long. The data belong to a study of T cells in Graves' hyperthyroidism and ophthalmopathy. Across the study: Pretreatment peripheral blood was obtained at initial diagnosis.

Specimen: blood. The origin of this receptor is a man aged 40-50 years with Graves' hyperthyroidism. This chain joins TRBV20-1 and TRBJ1-2; 8 bases match TRBD1. CDR3 nucleotides: TGCAGTGCTAGAGAGATAGGGACAGGTAACACCTATGGCTACACCTTC. Translated: CSAREIGTGNTYGYTF.